One sample yielded the 27 T cell receptor beta chains listed below, sequenced in a study of molecular identifiers for immune sequencing clone quantification. TCRdb redid the calling of the PCR reads with MiXCR, one entry per CDR3 protein. Here the sample spans about 640,000 distinct CDR3 sequences, about 20% being singletons. The sample comprised naive CD8+ T cells from blood, with Jurkat cell RNA spiked in. As for subset: FACS-sorted CD8+CD4-CCR7+CD45RA+ naive T cells. Every receptor here comes from a human donor in good health. Some libraries in this study had Jurkat cell RNA spiked in.

This clonotype was recorded many times. V gene TRBV7-2 combines with J gene TRBJ2-7, with D hard to call. Germline assignment: CDR1 SGHTA and CDR2 FQGNSA. The V and J ends lost 1 base and 2 bases respectively, with 9 bases between them. This CDR3 is built from 14 residues. The CDR3 reads CASSLGLGTYEQYF. As DNA, the CDR3 is TGTGCCAGCAGCTTAGGATTAGGGACCTACGAGCAGTACTTC.

The chain joins TRBV6-1 to TRBJ2-7, with 8 bases identical to TRBD1. With 6 bases clipped from V and 7 bases from J, the junction kept 11 bases outside the gene matches. CDR3 length: 14 residues. CDR1 and CDR2 from the germline V gene are MNHNS and SASEGT. CDR3 protein: CASREVRGPQEQYF. The DNA for the CDR3 is TGTGCCAGCAGGGAGGTCAGGGGGCCTCAGGAGCAGTACTTC.

This clonotype was found many times. The rearrangement uses TRBV6-5 and TRBJ2-7, with D tentatively TRBD1 (5 bases). The V and J ends lost 2 bases and 4 bases respectively, with 9 bases between them. The CDR3 covers 13 residues. Germline values: CDR1 MNHEY, CDR2 SVGAGI. The CDR3 bases are TGTGCCAGCAGTTACGCCTCAGGGTACGAGCAGTACTTC. Translation gives CASSYASGYEQYF.

With respect to this clonotype: Compared with germline, one end of the junction differs, possibly owing to a read error. This chain joins TRBV29-1 and TRBJ2-2; D is perhaps TRBD1 or TRBD2 (6 bases each). Germline V gives CDR1 SQVTM, CDR2 ANQGSEA. This CDR3 contains 15 residues. CDR3 residues: CSVEDIQGGTGEPFF. The DNA of the CDR3 is TGCAGCGTTGAAGATATACAGGGAGGTACCGGGGAGCCGTTTTTT.

This clonotype was counted many times. The chain carries TRBV12-3 or TRBV12-4 and TRBJ2-7; TRBD2 is a possible D gene (6 bases). The V and J ends lost 0 bases and 4 bases respectively, with 10 bases between them. This CDR3 is 14 amino acids long. CDR3 amino acids: CASSLAGGVYEQYF. The CDR3 bases are TGTGCCAGCAGTTTAGCGGGAGGTGTTTACGAGCAGTACTTC.

In its sample, this clonotype was seen many times. This chain connects TRBV4-2 to TRBJ2-7; D may be TRBD2 (6 bases). The V gene lost 3 bases and the J gene lost 2 bases, with 17 bases spanning the gap. CDR3 length: 16 residues. Germline loops: CDR1 LGHNA, CDR2 YNFKEQ. In DNA, the CDR3 is TGTGCCAGCAGCCACCCCGCGACGGGAGCCCCCTACGAGCAGTACTTC. As protein: CASSHPATGAPYEQYF.

This clonotype was observed at least ten times. The V call is TRBV14, the J call TRBJ2-2; no clear D. Trimming cost V 1 base and J 6 bases, with 6 bases left between them. This CDR3 has 13 residues. CDR1 and CDR2 from the germline V gene are SGHDN and FVKESK. CDR3 protein: CASSQVDAGELFF. The CDR3 DNA reads TGTGCCAGCAGCCAAGTGGATGCCGGGGAGCTGTTTTTT.

The chain links TRBV13 to TRBJ2-7, with TRBD2 matching over 11 bases. Germline V lookup: CDR1 PRHDT, CDR2 FYEKMQ (reference sequence). The CDR3 is 15 residues long. After removal of 5 bases from V and 3 bases from J, the junction contained 6 bases not matched to a gene. This chain's CDR3 is CASSPRLAGYYEQYF. The CDR3 bases are TGTGCCAGCAGCCCAAGACTAGCGGGGTACTACGAGCAGTACTTC.

This clonotype was seen many times. This chain connects TRBV9 to TRBJ1-4; 8 nucleotides align to TRBD1. Trimming at V came to 3 bases and at J to 8 bases, leaving 6 bases not matched to a gene. Per germline, CDR1 SGDLS and CDR2 YYNGEE. This CDR3 has 14 amino acids. The CDR3 loop is CASSAPGGEEKLFF. The CDR3 DNA sequence: TGTGCCAGCAGCGCCCCAGGGGGCGAAGAAAAACTGTTTTTT.

This chain links TRBV2 with TRBJ1-1; unclear D gene. This CDR3 comprises 16 residues. V was trimmed by 0 bases and J by 2 bases, leaving 13 bases between them. Germline assignment: CDR1 SNHLY and CDR2 FYNNEI. CDR3 bases: TGTGCCAGCAGTGAAGCGATGATTGGGGTTAACACTGAAGCTTTCTTT. This gives the protein CASSEAMIGVNTEAFF.

Note on this clonotype: A read error may explain this, as a much larger clone is one base away. The chain combines TRBV19 with TRBJ2-7; TRBD1 aligns across 8 bases. CDR1 is LNHDA, CDR2 SQIVND, per germline (reference sequence). The CDR3 runs to 15 residues. The CDR3 nucleotides are TGTGCCAATAGTATCGGGACAGGCACCACCTACGAGCAGTACTTC. This translates into CANSIGTGTTYEQYF. Full variable domain (outside the CDR3, taken from reference TRBV19 and TRBJ2-7): DGGITQSPKYLFRKEGQNVTLSCEQNLNHDAMYWYRQDPGQGLRLIYYSQIVNDFQKGDIAEGYSVSREKKESFPLTVTSAQKNPTAFYLCANSIGTGTTYEQYFGPGTRLTVT.

As concerns this clonotype: This clone may be a read error of a much larger clone one base away. The chain combines TRBV7-9 with TRBJ1-5; 7 bases line up with TRBD1. This CDR3 contains 14 residues. V lost 4 bases to trimming and J lost 3 bases; unmatched junction nucleotides: 3. The germline gives CDR1 SEHNR, CDR2 FQNEAQ (reference sequence). The CDR3: CASSSGQINQPQHF. The CDR3 nucleotides are TGTGCCAGCAGCTCGGGACAGATCAATCAGCCCCAGCATTTT.

This clonotype was observed at least ten times. The chain links TRBV7-6 to TRBJ1-4; no clear D. This CDR3 contains 15 residues. The germline V gene encodes CDR1 SGHVS and CDR2 FNYEAQ. V lost 1 base, J lost 8 bases, and 14 bases lay in between. The CDR3 here is CASSLVVSSEEKLFF. The CDR3 region has the DNA TGTGCCAGCAGCTTAGTCGTATCCTCAGAAGAAAAACTGTTTTTT.

This clonotype occurred many times. This sequence joins TRBV7-2 and TRBJ2-3; D is undetermined. The CDR3 contains 13 residues. V shed 6 bases and J shed 6 bases, with 13 bases lying between them. Germline V lookup: CDR1 SGHTA, CDR2 FQGNSA. The CDR3 is CASRSDPSDTQYF. Written as DNA, the CDR3 is TGTGCCAGCAGATCGGACCCCTCGGATACGCAGTATTTT.

The table lists this clonotype with many counts. CDR3 DNA sequence: TGCGCCAGCAGCCAAGGGATGGTTGTGCACACTGAAGCTTTCTTT. This codes for CASSQGMVVHTEAFF. The chain carries TRBV4-1 and TRBJ1-1; D is undetermined. The CDR3 consists of 15 residues. Trimming stripped 1 base from V and 3 bases from J, with 12 bases between. CDR1 MGHRA and CDR2 YSYEKL come from the germline V gene.

In this sample, this clonotype turned up many times. The gene calls are TRBV15 and TRBJ1-1; unclear D gene. V was clipped by 4 bases and J by 0 bases, with 9 bases between them. The CDR3 is 14 amino acids. The germline CDR1 and CDR2 sequences are LNHNV and YYDKDF (reference sequence). CDR3 protein: CATSTGAMNTEAFF. CDR3 bases: TGTGCCACCAGCACAGGAGCGATGAACACTGAAGCTTTCTTT.

Concerning this clonotype: This may stem from a read error, because a much larger clone lies one nucleotide away. The chain employs TRBV7-9 and TRBJ2-4, with D perhaps TRBD2 (6 bases). The CDR3 is 15 residues long. The germline gives CDR1 SEHNR, CDR2 FQNEAQ (reference sequence). CDR3 coding DNA: TGTGCCGGCAGCCCGCGGGACCTAGCCAAAAACATTCAGTACTTC. It specifies CAGSPRDLAKNIQYF. The full variable domain, rest sourced from reference TRBV7-9 and TRBJ2-4, is DTGVSQNPRHKITKRGQNVTFRCDPISEHNRLYWYRQTLGQGPEFLTYFQNEAQLEKSRLLSDRFSAERPKGSFSTLEIQRTEQGDSAMYLCAGSPRDLAKNIQYFGAGTRLSVL.

The CDR3 region has the DNA TGTGCCAGCAGACATAGCGGGGACGGAGAGACCCAGTACTTC. Its translation: CASRHSGDGETQYF. The J gene is TRBJ2-5, the V gene TRBV11-2; 8 nucleotides line up with TRBD2. Germline assignment: CDR1 SGHAT and CDR2 FQNNGV. The CDR3 has 14 residues. V shed 6 bases and J 4 bases; nucleotides not matched to a gene: 7.

This chain links TRBV20-1 with TRBJ1-6; D is perhaps TRBD1 (5 bases). Germline CDR1 reads DFQATT; CDR2 reads SNEGSKA (reference sequence). The CDR3 has 15 amino acids. V was clipped by 1 base and J by 10 bases, with 17 bases between them. CDR3 protein: CSARGEGPLWSPLHF. For the CDR3, the DNA is TGCAGTGCTAGAGGGGAGGGACCCCTGTGGTCACCCCTCCACTTT.

Details on this clonotype: Possible read error: a much larger clone is one base away. Without the conserved terminal phenylalanine or tryptophan, this CDR3 likely stems from a read error. The chain uses TRBV7-6 and TRBJ2-3, with 8 bases fitting TRBD2. Losses at the gene ends were 3 bases for V and 0 bases for J; bases not matched to a gene: 14. CDR3 length equals 19 residues. Germline values: CDR1 SGHVS, CDR2 FNYEAQ. The CDR3 nucleotides read TGTGCCAGCAGCTTTAACCCATTTACTAGCGGTTCTAGCACAGATACGCAGTATCTT. Translating it yields CASSFNPFTSGSSTDTQYL.

This clonotype was seen at least ten times. The V gene is TRBV12-3 or TRBV12-4, the J gene TRBJ2-1; tentative D call: TRBD1 (5 bases). V shed 2 bases and J shed 4 bases, with 6 bases lying between them. This CDR3 region has 13 residues. The CDR3 DNA reads as TGTGCCAGCAGTTTACGACAGTACAATGAGCAGTTCTTC. It encodes CASSLRQYNEQFF.

On this clonotype itself: A single base separates this from a much larger clone, so it may be a read error. This chain joins TRBV7-6 and TRBJ2-5; either TRBD1 or TRBD2 may fit D (5 bases each). Germline V gene data show CDR1 as SGHVS and CDR2 as FNYEAQ. This CDR3 comprises 14 residues. V was shortened by 1 base and J by 4 bases, with 10 bases between the two germline ends. The CDR3 spells CASSLEGTRETQYF. The CDR3 DNA sequence: TGTGCCAGCAGCTTAGAAGGGACCCGAGAGACCCAGTACTTC.

This clonotype was seen repeatedly, ten times or more. V is TRBV4-3 and J is TRBJ1-5; D remains ambiguous. CDR1 is LGHNA and CDR2 is YSLEER in the germline V gene. The V and J ends lost 1 base and 9 bases respectively, with 13 bases between them. The CDR3 loop spans 14 amino acids. As DNA, the CDR3 is TGCGCCAGCAGCCAAGGATTCTTTATCGGGCCCCAGCATTTT. Residues: CASSQGFFIGPQHF.

The chain joins TRBV12-3 or TRBV12-4 to TRBJ2-2, with 12 positions matching TRBD2. Germline trimming cut 5 bases from V and 7 bases from J; bases unmatched to any gene: 5. The CDR3 consists of 15 residues. DNA for the CDR3: TGTGCCAGCAGTCCTATACTAGCGGGGGGCGGGGAGCTGTTTTTT. It encodes CASSPILAGGGELFF.

This clonotype showed up many times. The chain has TRBV9 and TRBJ1-1; D might be TRBD1 (6 bases). The V end lost 0 bases, the J end lost 3 bases, and 12 bases lay between the germline ends. CDR1 is SGDLS, CDR2 YYNGEE, per germline. This CDR3 is 15 amino acids long. The CDR3 loop reads CASSVGQQGYTEAFF. CDR3 DNA: TGTGCCAGCAGCGTAGGACAACAGGGCTACACTGAAGCTTTCTTT.

About this clonotype: The junction does not match germline at one end; this may be a read error. The chain employs TRBV9 and TRBJ1-2; 7 nucleotides match TRBD1. Germline assignment: CDR1 SGDLS and CDR2 YYNGEE. This CDR3 spans 14 amino acids. The chain's CDR3 is CASSKSGTDYGYAF. CDR3 coding DNA: TGTGCCAGCAGTAAGTCCGGGACAGACTATGGCTACGCCTTC.

V is TRBV6-1 and J is TRBJ1-1; TRBD1 is a possible D gene (6 bases). CDR1 and CDR2 from the germline V gene are MNHNS and SASEGT. The CDR3 sequence is 15 residues long. V dropped 4 bases and J dropped 1 base, with 13 bases sitting between them. The CDR3: CASSVYRVENTEAFF. The CDR3 DNA sequence: TGTGCCAGCAGTGTCTACAGGGTAGAGAACACTGAAGCTTTCTTT.